A single sample gave rise to the 28 T cell receptor beta chains below, sequenced in a study of T cell changes during pregnancy in multiple sclerosis. Produced via immunoSEQ multiplex PCR; TCRdb's table is partial and in-frame only. The data show 20,000 to 25,000 clones, about 93% seen once. Here the sequenced sample was CD8+ T cells from peripheral blood mononuclear cells, taken in the third trimester of pregnancy. Receptors were obtained from a female donor with multiple sclerosis, enrolled in a pregnancy study.

The CDR3 here is CASKSGGSYEQYF. DNA for the CDR3: TGTGCCAGCAAATCAGGGGGATCCTACGAGCAGTACTTC. The chain links TRBV27 to TRBJ2-7; 7 nucleotides agree with TRBD1. V shed 7 bases, J shed 1 base, and the junction held 4 bases outside the gene matches. The CDR3 sequence is 13 residues long. Looked up from germline, CDR1 is MNHEY and CDR2 is SMNVEV (reference sequence).

This chain uses TRBV7-2 with TRBJ2-3; D gene uncertain. Germline loops: CDR1 SGHTA, CDR2 FQGNSA. V was trimmed by 3 bases and J by 4 bases, leaving 8 bases between them. There are 13 residues in the CDR3. This chain's CDR3 is CASSFYGSDTQYF. The CDR3 bases are TGTGCCAGCAGCTTCTACGGGTCAGATACGCAGTATTTT. Drawing the rest from reference TRBV7-2 and TRBJ2-3, the complete variable domain is GAGVSQSPSNKVTEKGKDVELRCDPISGHTALYWYRQSLGQGLEFLIYFQGNSAPDKSGLPSDRFSAERTGGSVSTLTIQRTQQEDSAVYLCASSFYGSDTQYFGPGTRLTVL.

The chain is built from TRBV27 and TRBJ2-7, with 11 bases fitting TRBD1. The CDR3 consists of 14 residues. Germline trimming cut 4 bases from V and 7 bases from J; bases unmatched to any gene: 6. The germline V gene encodes CDR1 MNHEY and CDR2 SMNVEV (reference sequence). DNA of the CDR3: TGTGCCAGCAGTTCCGGGACAGGGGGGAAGGAGCAGTACTTC. Residues: CASSSGTGGKEQYF.

The V and J genes are TRBV7-9 and TRBJ2-1; weak D call: TRBD2 (5 bases). This CDR3 comprises 14 residues. Germline loops: CDR1 SEHNR, CDR2 FQNEAQ (reference sequence). Deletions cut 1 base from V and 6 bases from J, with 10 bases between. The chain's CDR3 is CASSLGYGSNEQFF. The CDR3 coding sequence is TGTGCCAGCAGCTTAGGTTATGGGAGCAATGAGCAGTTCTTC. The full variable domain, with the rest looked up from reference TRBV7-9 and TRBJ2-1, is DTGVSQNPRHKITKRGQNVTFRCDPISEHNRLYWYRQTLGQGPEFLTYFQNEAQLEKSRLLSDRFSAERPKGSFSTLEIQRTEQGDSAMYLCASSLGYGSNEQFFGPGTRLTVL.

The chain combines TRBV27 with TRBJ1-5, with D perhaps matching TRBD1 (6 bases). Trimming removed 3 bases at V and 7 bases at J, with 7 bases between. Per the germline V gene, CDR1 is MNHEY and CDR2 is SMNVEV (reference sequence). The CDR3 spans 12 residues. The CDR3 DNA is TGTGCCAGCAGTTTTCAGGGGCAGCCCCAGCATTTT. Translated: CASSFQGQPQHF.

J is TRBJ2-7 and V is TRBV9, with D possibly matching TRBD2 (7 bases). The CDR3 runs 14 residues. The germline V gene encodes CDR1 SGDLS and CDR2 YYNGEE. V lost 5 bases and J 0 bases, leaving 12 bases between the germline ends. Written as DNA, the CDR3 is TGTGCCAGCAGTCAGGCGGGGGCCTCCTACGAGCAGTACTTC. Amino acids: CASSQAGASYEQYF.

The chain carries TRBV10-3 and TRBJ2-5, with 8 bases matching TRBD2. Losses at the gene ends were 4 bases for V and 1 base for J; bases not matched to a gene: 14. The germline gives CDR1 ENHRY, CDR2 SYGVKD. The CDR3 totals 18 residues. This CDR3 is CAISASMAGGESQETQYF. The DNA of the CDR3 is TGTGCCATCAGTGCAAGTATGGCGGGGGGAGAAAGCCAAGAGACCCAGTACTTC.

The chain employs TRBV19 and TRBJ2-7; 8 nucleotides line up with TRBD1. Germline trimming cut 6 bases from V and 2 bases from J; bases unmatched to any gene: 9. There are 15 residues in the CDR3. The V gene's germline CDR1 is LNHDA and CDR2 SQIVND (reference sequence). The CDR3 is CASSPTGTGPYEQYF. CDR3 bases: TGTGCCAGTAGCCCGACCGGGACAGGCCCCTACGAGCAGTACTTC.

The gene calls are TRBV15 and TRBJ2-5, with a tentative D call TRBD1 (5 bases). CDR1 and CDR2 from the germline V gene are LNHNV and YYDKDF (reference sequence). V lost 0 bases to trimming and J lost 1 base, with 18 bases between them. The CDR3 totals 18 residues. CDR3: CATSRDGPPQESQETQYF. For the CDR3, the DNA is TGTGCCACCAGCAGAGATGGGCCCCCACAGGAGTCCCAAGAGACCCAGTACTTC.

The chain is built from TRBV12-5 and TRBJ2-1; D is possibly TRBD1 (6 bases). The V end lost 6 bases, the J end lost 5 bases, and 17 bases lay between the germline ends. From germline, CDR1 is LGHNT and CDR2 FRNRAP. The CDR3 contains 15 residues. CDR3 in amino acids: CASGRLQGRHNEQFF. Written as DNA, the CDR3 is TGTGCTAGTGGCCGCCTCCAGGGGCGACACAATGAGCAGTTCTTC.

The chain links TRBV6-1 to TRBJ2-7, with D tentatively TRBD1 (5 bases). V lost 4 bases and J 3 bases, leaving 13 bases between the germline ends. The germline gives CDR1 MNHNS, CDR2 SASEGT. There are 14 residues in the CDR3. The CDR3, as DNA: TGTGCCAGCAGTGTCAGACAGCCCAACTACGAGCAGTACTTC. Protein sequence: CASSVRQPNYEQYF.

The chain is built from TRBV29-1 and TRBJ2-1, with TRBD2 matching 7 bases. Germline V gene lookup returns CDR1 SQVTM and CDR2 ANQGSEA. V shed 5 bases, J shed 5 bases, and the junction held 15 bases outside the gene matches. This CDR3 has 16 residues. The CDR3 nucleotides are TGCAGCGTTAGGATCGATTGGGCGGGAGCAGACAATGAGCAGTTCTTC. Its protein product is CSVRIDWAGADNEQFF.

J is TRBJ1-1 and V is TRBV7-9; TRBD1 matches 8 bases. The CDR3 is made up of 14 amino acids. Per the germline V gene, CDR1 is SEHNR and CDR2 is FQNEAQ (reference sequence). V trimming: 5 bases; J trimming: 3 bases; junction bases outside the gene matches: 5. This CDR3 reads CASSPQGADTEAFF. The CDR3 nucleotides are TGTGCCAGCAGCCCCCAGGGGGCGGACACTGAAGCTTTCTTT.

The chain is built from TRBV4-2 and TRBJ2-3, with 9 bases fitting TRBD2. The CDR3 contains 18 residues. The germline CDR1 and CDR2 sequences are LGHNA and YNFKEQ. The V gene end was trimmed by 2 bases and the J gene end by 2 bases; junction bases not matched to a gene: 11. CDR3 region: CASSQRLSSGDPTDTQYF. In nucleotides, the CDR3 is TGTGCCAGCAGCCAAAGGTTGTCTAGCGGGGACCCCACAGATACGCAGTATTTT.

This rearrangement joins TRBV28 to TRBJ2-7, with 12 bases aligning to TRBD1. The germline V gene encodes CDR1 MDHEN and CDR2 SYDVKM. There are 16 residues in the CDR3. The J segment lost 3 bases and the V segment lost 5 bases, leaving 8 bases of the junction unmatched. As DNA, the CDR3 is TGTGCCAGCAGTCCGCGGGGACAGGGGGCCCACTACGAGCAGTACTTC. Amino acids: CASSPRGQGAHYEQYF.

CDR3 protein: CASSYPSTGEDYGYTF. For the CDR3, the DNA is TGTGCCAGTAGCTACCCATCGACAGGTGAGGACTATGGCTACACCTTC. This chain links TRBV19 with TRBJ1-2; D possibly corresponds to TRBD1 (6 bases). V was pared by 6 bases and J by 3 bases, with 20 bases between. This CDR3 is 16 amino acids long. Germline V gives CDR1 LNHDA, CDR2 SQIVND (reference sequence).

This rearrangement joins TRBV25-1 to TRBJ1-2; 9 nucleotides align to TRBD1. V lost 5 bases, J lost 9 bases, and 7 bases stayed unmatched. The CDR3 contains 13 residues. Germline lookup yields CDR1 MGHDK and CDR2 SYGVNS. The CDR3 reads CASSPRTGASYTF. CDR3 sequence (DNA): TGTGCCAGCAGTCCTCGGACAGGGGCCAGCTACACCTTC.

V usage is TRBV6-5 and J usage is TRBJ1-2, with a weak D call TRBD1 (6 bases). Trimming left V 2 bases short and J 7 bases short, with 11 bases between. CDR3 length equals 13 residues. CDR1 and CDR2 from the germline V gene are MNHEY and SVGAGI. Here the CDR3 DNA reads TGTGCCAGCAGTTACGATTCAGGGGCTGGCTACACCTTC. Its protein product is CASSYDSGAGYTF.

The chain is built from TRBV27 and TRBJ2-7; D is undetermined. V was cut by 0 bases and J by 0 bases, with 6 bases left in between. CDR3 length equals 14 residues. Per the germline V gene, CDR1 is MNHEY and CDR2 is SMNVEV (reference sequence). The DNA of the CDR3 is TGTGCCAGCAGTTTATCGACGGGCTCCTACGAGCAGTACTTC. Its protein product is CASSLSTGSYEQYF.

The rearrangement joins TRBV7-8 to TRBJ2-5, with a tentative D call TRBD2 (5 bases). The CDR3 covers 16 residues. V was trimmed by 4 bases and J by 5 bases, leaving 20 bases between them. In germline, CDR1 is SGHVS, CDR2 FQNEAQ. The CDR3 nucleotides are TGTGCCAGCAGCTCCCGACCGGGGAATGGGGAGGAGACCCAGTACTTC. It encodes CASSSRPGNGEETQYF.

V and J are TRBV14 and TRBJ2-3; 11 bases are a match to TRBD2. Germline V lookup: CDR1 SGHDN, CDR2 FVKESK. The CDR3 length is 15 residues. With 6 bases clipped from V and 4 bases from J, the junction kept 6 bases outside the gene matches. The CDR3 reads CASSPTSGEADTQYF. The CDR3 DNA reads TGTGCCAGCAGTCCGACTAGCGGGGAAGCAGATACGCAGTATTTT.

V gene TRBV30 combines with J gene TRBJ2-7; TRBD1 aligns across 11 bases. The CDR3 loop spans 15 amino acids. V shed 2 bases, J shed 4 bases, and the junction held 7 bases outside the gene matches. CDR1 GTSNPN and CDR2 SVGIG come from the germline V gene (reference sequence). The DNA for the CDR3 is TGTGCCTGGAGTAGAGGACAGGGGGCAGCATACGAGCAGTACTTC. It yields the protein CAWSRGQGAAYEQYF.

The CDR3 DNA reads TGTGCCAGCAGCTTAGGGGACAGCTCCTACGAGCAGTACTTC. Translated, it gives CASSLGDSSYEQYF. The chain is built from TRBV7-6 and TRBJ2-7, with 7 bases lining up with TRBD1. V gave up 1 base and J gave up 0 bases; unmatched junction bases: 0. Germline values: CDR1 SGHVS, CDR2 FNYEAQ. This CDR3 is built from 14 residues.

This clone was detected only once. This chain uses TRBV4-1 with TRBJ2-5; 8 bases fit TRBD1. Losses at the gene ends were 4 bases for V and 0 bases for J; bases not matched to a gene: 7. CDR3 length: 16 amino acids. CDR1 is MGHRA, CDR2 YSYEKL, per germline. This CDR3 is CASSPLSDRDQETQYF. CDR3 coding DNA: TGCGCCAGCAGCCCTCTCTCGGACAGGGACCAAGAGACCCAGTACTTC.

The CDR3 spells CASSEWDRANSPLHF. The CDR3 DNA is TGTGCCAGCAGTGAATGGGACAGGGCAAATTCACCCCTCCACTTT. The chain employs TRBV25-1 and TRBJ1-6; 9 bases line up with TRBD1. V dropped 1 base and J dropped 7; count of bases not matched to a gene: 2. Germline V gene lookup returns CDR1 MGHDK and CDR2 SYGVNS. CDR3 length equals 15 residues.

The chain joins TRBV4-1 to TRBJ2-3, with D possibly being TRBD1 (6 bases). The CDR3 has 16 amino acids. The V gene's germline CDR1 is MGHRA and CDR2 YSYEKL. Trimming removed 6 bases from V and 0 bases from J, with 16 bases in between. The CDR3 DNA reads as TGCGCCAGCAGGCCCCGGGACATCTCTAGCACAGATACGCAGTATTTT. It specifies CASRPRDISSTDTQYF.

The chain carries TRBV4-2 and TRBJ1-5; D unresolved. This CDR3 contains 15 residues. The germline V gene has CDR1 LGHNA and CDR2 YNFKEQ. Deletions cut 0 bases from V and 1 base from J, with 7 bases between. DNA for the CDR3: TGTGCCAGCAGCCAAGAAGAGCCAAGCAATCAGCCCCAGCATTTT. Encoded protein: CASSQEEPSNQPQHF.

The chain joins TRBV19 to TRBJ2-3, with TRBD2 matching 8 bases. This CDR3 has 14 residues. From germline, CDR1 is LNHDA and CDR2 SQIVND (reference sequence). The V segment lost 6 bases and the J segment 1 base; nucleotides outside the gene matches: 3. The chain's CDR3 is CASSGTRGTDTQYF. For the CDR3, the DNA is TGTGCCAGTAGCGGGACTAGGGGCACAGATACGCAGTATTTT.